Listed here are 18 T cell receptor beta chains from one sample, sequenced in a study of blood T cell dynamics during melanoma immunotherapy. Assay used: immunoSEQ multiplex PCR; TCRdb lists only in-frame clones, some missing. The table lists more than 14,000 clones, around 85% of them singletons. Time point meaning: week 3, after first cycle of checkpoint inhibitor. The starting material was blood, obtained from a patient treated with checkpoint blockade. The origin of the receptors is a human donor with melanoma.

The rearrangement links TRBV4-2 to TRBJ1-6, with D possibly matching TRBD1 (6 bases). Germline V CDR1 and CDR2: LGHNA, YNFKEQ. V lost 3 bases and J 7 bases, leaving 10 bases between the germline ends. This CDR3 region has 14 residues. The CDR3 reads CASSQQTGNSPLHF. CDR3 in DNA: TGTGCCAGCAGCCAGCAAACAGGGAATTCACCCCTCCACTTT.

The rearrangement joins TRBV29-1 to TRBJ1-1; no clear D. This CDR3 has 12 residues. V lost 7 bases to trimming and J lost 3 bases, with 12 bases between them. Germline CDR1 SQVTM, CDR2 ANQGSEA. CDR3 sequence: CSAREVYTEAFF. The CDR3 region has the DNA TGCAGCGCTCGTGAAGTTTACACTGAAGCTTTCTTT.

CDR3 DNA sequence: TGTGCCAGCCGGGGGGGCGGGGCGACTGAAGCTTTCTTT. Encoded protein: CASRGGGATEAFF. The chain is built from TRBV6-6 and TRBJ1-1; tentatively, D is TRBD1 (6 bases). Germline V CDR1 and CDR2: MNHNY, SVGAGI (reference sequence). The CDR3 length is 13 residues. The germline V and J ends were trimmed by 8 bases and 5 bases, with 15 bases remaining between them.

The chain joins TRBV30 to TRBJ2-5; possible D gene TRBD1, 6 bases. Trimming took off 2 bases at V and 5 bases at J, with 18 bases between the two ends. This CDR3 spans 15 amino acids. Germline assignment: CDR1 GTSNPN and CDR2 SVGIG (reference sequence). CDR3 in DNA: TGTGCCTGGAGTACTCACGAGGGGGTCCGGGAGACCCAGTACTTC. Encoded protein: CAWSTHEGVRETQYF.

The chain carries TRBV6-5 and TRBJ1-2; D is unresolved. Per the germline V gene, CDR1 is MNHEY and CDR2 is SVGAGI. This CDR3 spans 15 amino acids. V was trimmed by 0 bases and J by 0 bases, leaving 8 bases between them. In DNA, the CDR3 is TGTGCCAGCAGTTACTCGAGCAGTACTAACTATGGCTACACCTTC. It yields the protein CASSYSSSTNYGYTF.

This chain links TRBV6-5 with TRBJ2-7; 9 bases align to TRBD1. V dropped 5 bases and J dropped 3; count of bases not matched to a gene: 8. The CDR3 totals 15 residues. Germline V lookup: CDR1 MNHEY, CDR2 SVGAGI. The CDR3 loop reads CASSPRTGAHYEQYF. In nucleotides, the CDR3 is TGTGCCAGCAGTCCACGGACAGGGGCGCACTACGAGCAGTACTTC.

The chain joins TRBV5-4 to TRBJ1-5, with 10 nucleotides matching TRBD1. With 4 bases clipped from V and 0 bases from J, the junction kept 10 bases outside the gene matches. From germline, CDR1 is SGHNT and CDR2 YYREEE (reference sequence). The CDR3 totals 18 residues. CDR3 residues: CASSTWTGGAYSNQPQHF. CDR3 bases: TGTGCCAGCAGCACTTGGACAGGGGGGGCTTATAGCAATCAGCCCCAGCATTTT.

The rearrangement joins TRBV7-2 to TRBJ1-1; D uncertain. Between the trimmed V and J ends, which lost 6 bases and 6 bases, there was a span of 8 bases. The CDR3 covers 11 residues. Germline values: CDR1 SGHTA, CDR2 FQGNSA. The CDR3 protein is CASSKYPEAFF. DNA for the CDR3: TGTGCCAGCAGTAAGTATCCTGAAGCTTTCTTT. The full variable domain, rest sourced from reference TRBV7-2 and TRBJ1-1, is GAGVSQSPSNKVTEKGKDVELRCDPISGHTALYWYRQSLGQGLEFLIYFQGNSAPDKSGLPSDRFSAERTGGSVSTLTIQRTQQEDSAVYLCASSKYPEAFFGQGTRLTVV.

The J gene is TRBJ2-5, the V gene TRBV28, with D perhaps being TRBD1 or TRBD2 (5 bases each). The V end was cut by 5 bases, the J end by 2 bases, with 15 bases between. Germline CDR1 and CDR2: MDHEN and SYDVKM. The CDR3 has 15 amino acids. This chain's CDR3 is CASSGHPGAQETQYF. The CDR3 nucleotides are TGTGCCAGCAGTGGCCACCCCGGGGCACAAGAGACCCAGTACTTC.

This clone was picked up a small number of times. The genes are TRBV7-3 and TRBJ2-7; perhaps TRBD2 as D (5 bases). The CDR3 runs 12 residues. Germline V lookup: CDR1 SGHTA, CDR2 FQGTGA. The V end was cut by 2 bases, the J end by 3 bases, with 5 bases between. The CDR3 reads CASSLGSYEQYF. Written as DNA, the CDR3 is TGTGCCAGCAGCTTAGGGAGCTACGAGCAGTACTTC. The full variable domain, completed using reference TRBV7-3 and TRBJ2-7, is GAGVSQTPSNKVTEKGKYVELRCDPISGHTALYWYRQSLGQGPEFLIYFQGTGAADDSGLPNDRFFAVRPEGSVSTLKIQRTERGDSAVYLCASSLGSYEQYFGPGTRLTVT.

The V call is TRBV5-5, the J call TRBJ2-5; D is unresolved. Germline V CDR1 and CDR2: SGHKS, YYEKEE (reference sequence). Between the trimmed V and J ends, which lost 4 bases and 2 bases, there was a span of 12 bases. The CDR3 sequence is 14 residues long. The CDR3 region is CASSPPAAQETQYF. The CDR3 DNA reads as TGTGCCAGCAGCCCCCCCGCGGCTCAAGAGACCCAGTACTTC. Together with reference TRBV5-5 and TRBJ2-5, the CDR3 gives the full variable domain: DAGVTQSPTHLIKTRGQQVTLRCSPISGHKSVSWYQQVLGQGPQFIFQYYEKEERGRGNFPDRFSARQFPNYSSELNVNALLLGDSALYLCASSPPAAQETQYFGPGTRLLVL.

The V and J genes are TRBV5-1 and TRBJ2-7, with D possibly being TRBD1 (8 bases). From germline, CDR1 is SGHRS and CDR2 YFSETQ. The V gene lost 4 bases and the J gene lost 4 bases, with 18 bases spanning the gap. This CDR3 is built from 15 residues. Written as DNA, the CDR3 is TGCGCCAGCAGCCTGGGAGGGCAGGGGGCTTACGAGCAGTACTTC. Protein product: CASSLGGQGAYEQYF. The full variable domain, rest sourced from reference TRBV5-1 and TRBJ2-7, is KAGVTQTPRYLIKTRGQQVTLSCSPISGHRSVSWYQQTPGQGLQFLFEYFSETQRNKGNFPGRFSGRQFSNSRSEMNVSTLELGDSALYLCASSLGGQGAYEQYFGPGTRLTVT.

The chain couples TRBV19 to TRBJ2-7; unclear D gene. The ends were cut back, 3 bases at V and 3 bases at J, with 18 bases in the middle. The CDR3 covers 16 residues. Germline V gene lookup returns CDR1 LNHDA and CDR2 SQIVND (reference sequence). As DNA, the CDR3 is TGTGCCAGTAGTATCGCGGCGACGACGGTAGACTACGAGCAGTACTTC. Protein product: CASSIAATTVDYEQYF.

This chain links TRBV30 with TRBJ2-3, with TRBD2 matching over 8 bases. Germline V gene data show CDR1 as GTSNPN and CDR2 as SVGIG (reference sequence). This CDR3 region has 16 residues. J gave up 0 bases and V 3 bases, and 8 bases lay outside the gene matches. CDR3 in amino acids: CAWSLKSGGSTDTQYF. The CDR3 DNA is TGTGCCTGGAGCCTAAAGAGCGGGGGAAGCACAGATACGCAGTATTTT.

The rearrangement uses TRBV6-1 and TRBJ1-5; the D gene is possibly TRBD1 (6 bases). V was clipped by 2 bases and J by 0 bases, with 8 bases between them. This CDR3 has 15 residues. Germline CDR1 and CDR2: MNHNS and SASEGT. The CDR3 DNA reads TGTGCCAGCAGTGAAAACAGGGTTAGCAATCAGCCCCAGCATTTT. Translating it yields CASSENRVSNQPQHF.

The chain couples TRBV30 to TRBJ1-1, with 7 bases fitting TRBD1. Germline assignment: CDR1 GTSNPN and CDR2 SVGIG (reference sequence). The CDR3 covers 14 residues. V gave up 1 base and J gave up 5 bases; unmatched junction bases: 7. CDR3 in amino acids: CAWSGNRGETEAFF. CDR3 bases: TGTGCCTGGAGTGGTAACAGGGGTGAAACTGAAGCTTTCTTT.

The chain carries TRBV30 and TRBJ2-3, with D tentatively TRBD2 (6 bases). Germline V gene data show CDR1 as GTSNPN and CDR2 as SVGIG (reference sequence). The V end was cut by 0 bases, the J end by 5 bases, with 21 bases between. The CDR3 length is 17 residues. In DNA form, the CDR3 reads TGTGCCTGGAGTGTGGGACTCGACCCCCTCCGGGGAGATACGCAGTATTTT. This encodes CAWSVGLDPLRGDTQYF.

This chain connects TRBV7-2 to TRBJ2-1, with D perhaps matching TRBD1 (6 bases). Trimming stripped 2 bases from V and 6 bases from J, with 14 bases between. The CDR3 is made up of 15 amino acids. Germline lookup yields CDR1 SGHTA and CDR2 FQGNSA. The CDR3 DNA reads TGTGCCAGCAGCTTACGACAGGCTTTAGCCAATGAGCAGTTCTTC. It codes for CASSLRQALANEQFF.